This T cell receptor (beta chain) was identified during a study of T cell responses to AZD1222 COVID-19 vaccine. CDR3 length: 11 amino acids. J was trimmed by 6 bases and V by 7 bases; bases with no gene match: 2. The V gene's germline CDR1 is ENHRY and CDR2 SYGVKD. The assay was immunoSEQ multiplex PCR, and TCRdb's table has in-frame clones only and misses some. The sample lists 150,000 to 200,000 clones; more than 85% were seen once. This material consisted of peripheral blood, taken on day 0 of AZD1222 vaccination. The sequence was collected from an adult in good health. The chain links TRBV10-3 to TRBJ2-7; 8 nucleotides align to TRBD1. For the CDR3, the DNA is TGTGCCATCACGACAGGGGTCGAGCAGTACTTC. Its translation is CAITTGVEQYF.